This T cell receptor beta chain was obtained from a study of early stage breast cancer tumors. For the study at large: ER+/PR+/HER2- status applied to about 80% of the 16 invasive breast tumors.

The CDR3 extends over 16 amino acids. Per germline, CDR1 GTSNPN and CDR2 SVGIG (reference sequence). Assay: immunoSEQ multiplex PCR; the TCRdb copy retains only in-frame clones and omits some. Of about 72,000 clones in the sample, roughly three quarters are singletons; the top ten hold 3.5%. Study-wide findings and caveats: Commonly generated sequences made up most enriched TCRB sequences shared between patients. Compared with adjacent normal breast tissue, tumors showed 2 to 3-fold greater T cell density and higher clonality.

As regards this clone: The antigen is not known. The junction shows a germline mismatch at one end, possibly a read error.

V and J are TRBV30 and TRBJ2-5, with TRBD1 matching over 12 bases. Sequencing input: blood. The TCR was taken from a person aged 55 to 75 with breast cancer. The CDR3 DNA is TGTGCCCGGAGTAAAACCGGGACAGGGGGCCGAGAGACCCAGTACTTC. As protein: CARSKTGTGGRETQYF.